A single sample is the source of the 28 T cell receptor beta chains below, sequenced in a study of Graves' ophthalmopathy and Graves' hyperthyroidism. RNA transcripts provided the template for amplifying TCR beta CDR3 regions. Following a first-round RT-PCR that used HTBI primers, a second-round multiplex PCR was carried out. TCRdb independently ran MiXCR on the multiplex PCR reads; one entry per CDR3 protein. The sample comprises approximately 700,000 distinct CDR3 sequences, approximately 40% of which are singletons, and roughly 46% rests with the top ten. Material: peripheral blood. Receptor source: an adult man with Graves' ophthalmopathy.

This clonotype has just one count. J is TRBJ1-5 and V is TRBV11-1, with 9 bases identical to TRBD1. CDR3 length equals 16 residues. Per the germline V gene, CDR1 is SGHAT and CDR2 is FQDESV (reference sequence). With 6 bases clipped from V and 5 bases from J, the junction kept 11 bases outside the gene matches. CDR3 bases: TGTGCCAGCAGTCGGGACAGGGAGGCATGGTATCAGCCCCAGCATTTT. It yields the protein CASSRDREAWYQPQHF.

V gene TRBV12-3 or TRBV12-4 combines with J gene TRBJ2-6; 9 bases fit TRBD1. The CDR3 loop spans 19 amino acids. V trimming: 6 bases; J trimming: 0 bases; junction bases outside the gene matches: 12. CDR3 in amino acids: CASSSLKQGANSGANVLTF. The CDR3 DNA sequence: TGTGCCAGCAGCTCACTAAAACAGGGGGCAAACTCTGGGGCCAACGTCCTGACTTTC.

This rearrangement joins TRBV5-1 to TRBJ2-7; a possible D gene is TRBD1 (6 bases). This CDR3 is 16 amino acids long. V lost 0 bases, J lost 2 bases, and 15 bases lay in between. Per germline, CDR1 SGHRS and CDR2 YFSETQ. The CDR3 region is CASSLVYRDMTYEQYF. CDR3 DNA: TGCGCCAGCAGCTTGGTTTATCGGGACATGACCTACGAGCAGTACTTC.

In its sample, this clonotype was seen many times. This rearrangement joins TRBV7-9 to TRBJ1-6, with 9 bases fitting TRBD1. Germline V gene sequence: CDR1 SEHNR, CDR2 FQNEAQ (reference sequence). Trimming at V came to 5 bases and at J to 5 bases, leaving 4 bases not matched to a gene. This CDR3 comprises 15 residues. The CDR3 sequence is CASSPDRGNNSPLHF. The DNA of the CDR3 is TGTGCCAGCAGCCCGGACAGGGGAAATAATTCACCCCTCCACTTT.

There are many counts of this clonotype. The chain joins TRBV9 to TRBJ1-1; TRBD1 matches 7 bases. The trim removed 3 bases at V and 4 bases at J, leaving 15 bases unmatched. CDR3 size: 17 residues. CDR1 SGDLS and CDR2 YYNGEE come from the germline V gene. The CDR3, as DNA: TGTGCCAGCAGCGCGCCCCGGGACAGCAGGAGGAGCACTGAAGCTTTCTTT. This translates into CASSAPRDSRRSTEAFF.

This clonotype came up many times. The rearrangement uses TRBV20-1 and TRBJ1-5; 10 bases match TRBD1. CDR1 DFQATT and CDR2 SNEGSKA come from the germline V gene (reference sequence). The CDR3 is made up of 13 amino acids. The trim removed 4 bases at V and 7 bases at J, leaving 4 bases unmatched. The CDR3 DNA follows: TGCAGTGCTACCGGGACAGGGGACCAGCCCCAGCATTTT. This translates into CSATGTGDQPQHF.

The chain joins TRBV20-1 to TRBJ1-5, with D possibly being TRBD1 (5 bases). Germline V gene sequence: CDR1 DFQATT, CDR2 SNEGSKA (reference sequence). Trimming took off 6 bases at V and 4 bases at J, with 13 bases between the two ends. This CDR3 region has 13 residues. The CDR3 coding sequence is TGCAGTGCCCTCGGGGGGGGAAATCAGCCCCAGCATTTT. Its translation is CSALGGGNQPQHF.

The rearrangement uses TRBV19 and TRBJ1-5; 9 bases fit TRBD1. Per germline, CDR1 LNHDA and CDR2 SQIVND (reference sequence). The CDR3 loop spans 15 amino acids. With 5 bases clipped from V and 7 bases from J, the junction kept 9 bases outside the gene matches. CDR3 region: CASSPGTGIRQPQHF. CDR3 in DNA: TGTGCCAGTAGTCCGGGGACAGGGATTCGACAGCCCCAGCATTTT. Supplemented by reference TRBV19 and TRBJ1-5, the full variable domain reads DGGITQSPKYLFRKEGQNVTLSCEQNLNHDAMYWYRQDPGQGLRLIYYSQIVNDFQKGDIAEGYSVSREKKESFPLTVTSAQKNPTAFYLCASSPGTGIRQPQHFGDGTRLSIL.

Note on this clonotype: A junction boundary mismatches the germline segment, possibly from a read error. The V call is TRBV10-3, the J call TRBJ2-7; D ambiguous. This CDR3 region has 16 residues. In germline, CDR1 is ENHRY, CDR2 SYGVKD. The CDR3 DNA reads TGTGCCAGCAGTCCCCGTGGCTGGACGGTGACCTACGAGCAGTACTTC. It is translated as CASSPRGWTVTYEQYF.

The gene calls are TRBV3-1 and TRBJ2-5, with TRBD2 as a possible D gene (6 bases). The CDR3 consists of 14 residues. Germline values: CDR1 LGHDT, CDR2 YNNKEL (reference sequence). V lost 0 bases to trimming and J lost 4 bases, with 9 bases between them. This CDR3 reads CASSQDEGGETQYF. CDR3 DNA sequence: TGTGCCAGCAGCCAAGATGAGGGAGGAGAGACCCAGTACTTC.

With respect to this clonotype: This could be a read error, since a much larger clone is one nucleotide away. This chain connects TRBV15 to TRBJ1-4; possible D gene TRBD1, 6 bases. The CDR3 covers 17 residues. Germline CDR1 and CDR2: LNHNV and YYDKDF (reference sequence). The CDR3 is CATSRDLQGTTNAKLFF. The CDR3 bases are TGTGCCACCAGCAGAGATCTCCAGGGGACCACTAATGCAAAACTGTTTTTT.

This clonotype has only a few counts. V is TRBV5-4 and J is TRBJ1-2; D may be TRBD1 (6 bases). Germline V gene sequence: CDR1 SGHNT, CDR2 YYREEE (reference sequence). Trimming shortened V by 10 bases and J by 7 bases, and 20 bases separated the two germline ends. This CDR3 is built from 13 residues. The CDR3 loop reads CAWRTNRERGYTF. CDR3 DNA sequence: TGTGCCTGGAGAACCAACAGGGAGCGTGGCTACACCTTC.

The table lists this clonotype with a few counts. The V and J genes are TRBV9 and TRBJ2-2; D is unclear. Trimming stripped 4 bases from V and 6 bases from J, with 4 bases between. The length of the CDR3 is 11 residues. Per germline, CDR1 SGDLS and CDR2 YYNGEE. CDR3 in DNA: TGTGCCAGCAGCCAGTCCGGGGAGCTGTTTTTT. Protein sequence: CASSQSGELFF. Drawing the rest from reference TRBV9 and TRBJ2-2, the complete variable domain is DSGVTQTPKHLITATGQRVTLRCSPRSGDLSVYWYQQSLDQGLQFLIQYYNGEERAKGNILERFSAQQFPDLHSELNLSSLELGDSALYFCASSQSGELFFGEGSRLTVL.

V usage is TRBV2 and J usage is TRBJ2-5; 11 bases are a match to TRBD2. CDR3 length: 17 residues. V lost 8 bases, J lost 5 bases, and 16 bases stayed unmatched. Germline assignment: CDR1 SNHLY and CDR2 FYNNEI. CDR3: CASSPGLAGGSAETQYF. As DNA, the CDR3 is TGTGCCAGCTCACCAGGGCTAGCGGGGGGATCAGCGGAGACCCAGTACTTC.

A note on this clonotype: At one boundary the junction diverges from the germline segment, which might be a read error. The chain employs TRBV11-2 and TRBJ1-2, with D possibly matching TRBD1 (6 bases). CDR3 length equals 16 residues. Looked up from germline, CDR1 is SGHAT and CDR2 is FQNNGV. The CDR3 DNA reads TGTGTCAGCAGTCTCCCCCCCGGGGGGCCGAACTATGGCTACACCTTC. This sequence encodes CVSSLPPGGPNYGYTF.

The chain uses TRBV12-3 or TRBV12-4 and TRBJ2-2; D might be TRBD1 (6 bases). The CDR3 covers 14 residues. Trimming removed 6 bases from V and 4 bases from J, with 12 bases in between. In DNA, the CDR3 is TGTGCCAGCAGGACACAGGGTAGCACCGGGGAGCTGTTTTTT. Translating gives CASRTQGSTGELFF.

The chain combines TRBV20-1 with TRBJ2-2, with TRBD2 matching 12 bases. The J segment lost 4 bases and the V segment lost 1 base, leaving 1 base of the junction unmatched. CDR1 is DFQATT and CDR2 is SNEGSKA in the germline V gene (reference sequence). The CDR3 spans 15 residues. The CDR3 spells CSARASGRATGELFF. CDR3 coding DNA: TGCAGTGCTAGAGCTAGCGGGAGGGCCACCGGGGAGCTGTTTTTT.

A few counts support this clonotype. V is TRBV6-5 and J is TRBJ1-2, with TRBD1 identical over 8 bases. Germline V gene lookup returns CDR1 MNHEY and CDR2 SVGAGI. This CDR3 spans 14 amino acids. V lost 4 bases to trimming and J lost 3 bases; unmatched junction nucleotides: 4. The CDR3: CASSSPGQDYGYTF. The CDR3 DNA reads as TGTGCCAGCAGTTCTCCGGGACAGGACTATGGCTACACCTTC.

Notes on this clonotype: Germline and junction disagree at one end, which may indicate a read error. The chain combines TRBV29-1 with TRBJ2-5, with D uncertain. The germline V gene encodes CDR1 SQVTM and CDR2 ANQGSEA. The CDR3 sequence is 11 residues long. The CDR3 reads CSDGVLEAQYF. The CDR3 coding sequence is TGCAGCGATGGGGTTTTAGAGGCCCAGTACTTC.

This clonotype occurred a few times. The chain uses TRBV20-1 and TRBJ2-5, with 8 bases aligning to TRBD2. The CDR3 contains 14 residues. Germline values: CDR1 DFQATT, CDR2 SNEGSKA (reference sequence). V trimming: 0 bases; J trimming: 9 bases; junction bases outside the gene matches: 9. The CDR3 DNA reads TGCAGTGCTAGAGATACTAGCGGCTCTGGGGCCCAGTACTTC. Its translation: CSARDTSGSGAQYF.

This clonotype was seen at least ten times. The rearrangement uses TRBV10-3 and TRBJ2-6, with D perhaps being TRBD1 or TRBD2 (5 bases each). The CDR3 loop spans 17 amino acids. CDR1 is ENHRY, CDR2 SYGVKD, per germline. V lost 0 bases, J lost 1 base, and 10 bases lay in between. CDR3 residues: CAISESVGTSGANVLTF. CDR3 nucleotides: TGTGCCATCAGTGAGTCGGTGGGGACGTCTGGGGCCAACGTCCTGACTTTC.

The chain carries TRBV7-8 and TRBJ2-7; unclear D gene. This CDR3 is 15 amino acids long. The V and J ends lost 2 bases and 2 bases respectively, with 13 bases between them. Germline CDR1 reads SGHVS; CDR2 reads FQNEAQ. The CDR3 DNA sequence: TGTGCCAGCAGCTTATGGGGTGGGGTTCCCTACGAGCAGTACTTC. Its protein product is CASSLWGGVPYEQYF. The whole variable domain, filled in from reference TRBV7-8 and TRBJ2-7, reads GAGVSQSPRYKVAKRGQDVALRCDPISGHVSLFWYQQALGQGPEFLTYFQNEAQLDKSGLPSDRFFAERPEGSVSTLKIQRTQQEDSAVYLCASSLWGGVPYEQYFGPGTRLTVT.

This clonotype came up many times. This chain uses TRBV7-9 with TRBJ2-2; D call uncertain. Germline CDR1 is SEHNR and CDR2 is FQNEAQ (reference sequence). Trimming removed 5 bases from V and 7 bases from J, with 14 bases in between. The CDR3 has 14 amino acids. The CDR3 loop is CASSPVVSDGELFF. In DNA, the CDR3 is TGTGCCAGCAGCCCCGTCGTATCGGACGGGGAGCTGTTTTTT.

The rearrangement uses TRBV7-2 and TRBJ1-2; 12 nucleotides match TRBD1. The germline CDR1 and CDR2 sequences are SGHTA and FQGNSA. J gave up 8 bases and V 5 bases, and 12 bases lay outside the gene matches. The CDR3 covers 16 residues. The CDR3 DNA reads as TGTGCCAGCAGCCTGGGGACAGGGGGCCCACTTTCCGGCTACACCTTC. Amino acid sequence: CASSLGTGGPLSGYTF.

In this sample, this clonotype turned up a few times. J is TRBJ1-4 and V is TRBV2; possible D gene TRBD1, 5 bases. Trimming left V 6 bases short and J 7 bases short, with 15 bases between. Germline loops: CDR1 SNHLY, CDR2 FYNNEI. The CDR3 totals 14 residues. CDR3 coding DNA: TGTGCCAGCAGGAGGGGCAGGGTTCCTGAAAAACTGTTTTTT. Translated, it gives CASRRGRVPEKLFF.

This chain's CDR3 is CSVRRGFGYTF. The DNA of the CDR3 is TGCAGCGTTCGCCGGGGATTTGGCTACACCTTC. The genes are TRBV29-1 and TRBJ1-2; D remains ambiguous. Germline V lookup: CDR1 SQVTM, CDR2 ANQGSEA. Deletions cut 5 bases from V and 7 bases from J, with 11 bases between. This CDR3 comprises 11 residues.

The gene calls are TRBV10-3 and TRBJ2-5, with D perhaps assigned TRBD1 or TRBD2 (6 bases each). The V and J ends lost 10 bases and 7 bases respectively, with 22 bases between them. Germline-derived CDR1 and CDR2 are ENHRY and SYGVKD. This CDR3 contains 14 residues. The CDR3 DNA reads TGTGCCAGCAGCATGAAGGGGGGAGGAGGGACCCAGTACTTC. Protein sequence: CASSMKGGGGTQYF.

This clonotype was observed a few times. Compared with germline, one end of the junction differs, possibly owing to a read error. The J gene is TRBJ2-7, the V gene TRBV10-3, with D possibly TRBD2 on 5 matching bases. Germline V gene data show CDR1 as ENHRY and CDR2 as SYGVKD. This CDR3 contains 16 residues. The CDR3 DNA sequence: TGTGCCAGCAGTTCTTCCGGACTCACCCATATCACCGAGCAGTACTTC. Protein sequence: CASSSSGLTHITEQYF.